Listed below are T cell receptor beta chains from one sample, sequenced in a study of blood T cell repertoires in COVID-19. The table came from immunoSEQ multiplex PCR; TCRdb's copy has only in-frame clones and leaves some out. The sample shows around 150,000 clones, around 84% of them seen only once. The sequenced material came from peripheral blood. These receptors were taken from a woman of 80 years or more with acute or convalescent COVID-19. The CDR3 runs from the conserved cysteine through the conserved F or W. The D gene is left open where the match is weak. Only some rows state a clone size, as once, few, many or a class for expanded clones.

TRBV5-6	-	-	TRBJ2-5	CASSLVGNYQETQYF	TGTGCCAGCAGCTTGGTCGGGAATTACCAAGAGACCCAGTACTTC
TRBV11-1	-	-	TRBJ1-1	CASSLQAGNTEAFF	TGTGCCAGCAGCTTGCAGGCGGGGAACACTGAAGCTTTCTTT
TRBV5-1	-	once	TRBJ1-3	CASSLDTGNTIYF	TGCGCCAGCAGCCTTGACACTGGAAACACCATATATTTT
TRBV11-2	TRBD1	many	TRBJ2-4	CASSDWGQGENIQYF	TGTGCCAGCAGCGACTGGGGACAGGGGGAAAACATTCAGTACTTC
TRBV4-1	-	-	TRBJ1-2	CASSQDWQGYGYTF	TGCGCCAGCAGCCAAGACTGGCAGGGGTATGGCTACACCTTC
TRBV3-1/TRBV3-2	-	-	TRBJ1-1	CASRSTANTEAFF	TGTGCCAGCAGATCAACAGCGAACACTGAAGCTTTCTTT
TRBV27	-	-	TRBJ2-5	CASSLARGETQYF	TGTGCCAGCAGTTTAGCCAGGGGAGAGACCCAGTACTTC
TRBV11-2	-	-	TRBJ1-3	CASSALRGSGNTIYF	TGTGCCAGCAGCGCCCTCAGGGGCTCTGGAAACACCATATATTTT
TRBV19	-	-	TRBJ2-3	CASSPLRQLRTDTQYF	TGTGCCAGTAGTCCCCTCAGACAGCTACGCACAGATACGCAGTATTTT
TRBV7-2	TRBD1	-	TRBJ2-7	CASSASGGIYEQYF	TGTGCCAGCAGCGCTTCAGGGGGCATCTACGAGCAGTACTTC
TRBV11-2	TRBD2	many	TRBJ2-7	CASSLTSGSIHEQYF	TGTGCCAGCAGCTTGACTAGCGGGAGTATCCACGAGCAGTACTTC
TRBV10-3	TRBD1	-	TRBJ2-3	CATSLQGASTDTQYF	TGTGCCACGTCCCTACAGGGGGCGAGCACAGATACGCAGTATTTT
TRBV6-5	-	-	TRBJ1-5	CASSYTPGRPQHF	TGTGCCAGCAGTTACACCCCCGGTCGCCCCCAGCATTTT
TRBV28	TRBD1	once	TRBJ1-2	CASRPGQGLSYGYTF	TGTGCCAGCAGGCCCGGACAGGGGTTGAGCTATGGCTACACCTTC
TRBV10-3	TRBD1	-	TRBJ1-5	CAISDLGQGVNQPQHF	TGTGCCATCAGTGATTTGGGACAGGGGGTTAATCAGCCCCAGCATTTT
TRBV14	TRBD1	once	TRBJ2-7	CASSRTGRYEQYF	TGTGCCAGCAGTCGGACAGGGCGGTACGAGCAGTACTTC
TRBV5-8	-	-	TRBJ2-1	CASSLGQGTSYNEQFF	TGTGCCAGCAGCTTGGGACAAGGGACAAGTTACAATGAGCAGTTCTTC
TRBV28	-	-	TRBJ1-3	CASSLTAGNTIYF	TGTGCCAGCAGTTTAACAGCTGGAAACACCATATATTTT
TRBV21-1	-	once	TRBJ1-6	CASSKVERSSYNSPLHF	TGTGCCAGCAGCAAAGTAGAGCGGAGCTCCTATAATTCACCCCTCCACTTT
TRBV19	-	once	TRBJ2-7	CARKEQGSDTYEQYF	TGTGCCAGAAAAGAACAGGGTTCCGATACCTACGAGCAGTACTTC
TRBV19	TRBD2	-	TRBJ2-3	CASSKTSNGLSTDTQYF	TGTGCCAGTAGTAAGACTAGCAACGGATTAAGCACAGATACGCAGTATTTT
TRBV18	TRBD1	-	TRBJ2-2	CASSLRQGADTGELFF	TGTGCCAGCTCACTCCGACAGGGGGCGGACACCGGGGAGCTGTTTTTT
TRBV29-1	-	-	TRBJ1-4	CSVYDRHATNEKLFF	TGCAGCGTTTACGACAGGCATGCAACTAATGAAAAACTGTTTTTT
TRBV7-9	TRBD2	-	TRBJ2-5	CASSSSSGWPGTQYF	TGTGCCAGCAGCTCGTCTAGCGGGTGGCCCGGGACCCAGTACTTC
TRBV19	-	-	TRBJ2-3	CASYSPDTQYF	TGTGCCAGTTACTCTCCAGATACGCAGTATTTT
TRBV15	-	-	TRBJ1-2	CATSPRGLDGYTF	TGTGCCACCAGTCCTCGCGGGCTCGATGGCTACACCTTC
TRBV5-1	-	-	TRBJ1-1	CASSLTFRGVAEAFF	TGCGCCAGCAGCTTAACTTTCAGGGGAGTGGCTGAAGCTTTCTTT
TRBV9	TRBD1	-	TRBJ2-3	CASSVDRDPTTDTQYF	TGTGCCAGCAGCGTGGACAGGGACCCGACCACAGATACGCAGTATTTT
TRBV2	TRBD1	-	TRBJ1-6	CASSIQGAVNSPLHF	TGTGCCAGCAGCATCCAGGGGGCGGTTAATTCACCCCTCCACTTT
TRBV29-1	-	-	TRBJ2-5	CSVEQGFSETQYF	TGCAGCGTTGAACAGGGATTCTCAGAGACCCAGTACTTC
TRBV28	-	-	TRBJ1-2	CASSWGHGYTF	TGTGCCAGCAGTTGGGGGCACGGCTACACCTTC
TRBV14	TRBD1	-	TRBJ2-5	CASSQGGGRSQETQYF	TGTGCCAGCAGCCAAGGAGGGGGCCGAAGCCAAGAGACCCAGTACTTC
TRBV7-2	TRBD2	-	TRBJ2-7	CASSVDGLAGTRLDF	TGTGCCAGCAGCGTTGACGGACTAGCGGGGACACGATTGGACTTC
TRBV7-2	-	-	TRBJ1-1	CASSLAVGAEQGTNTEAFF	TGTGCCAGCAGCTTAGCAGTAGGGGCGGAACAGGGAACGAACACTGAAGCTTTCTTT
TRBV9	-	-	TRBJ2-2	CASSVGGDTGELFF	TGTGCCAGCAGCGTAGGGGGGGACACCGGGGAGCTGTTTTTT
TRBV24-1	TRBD2	-	TRBJ2-5	CATSDLIQRESEETQYF	TGTGCCACCAGTGATTTAATCCAGCGGGAGTCAGAAGAGACCCAGTACTTC
TRBV28	TRBD2	-	TRBJ2-1	CASSFGTRIYNEQFF	TGTGCCAGCAGTTTCGGGACTAGGATTTACAATGAGCAGTTCTTC
TRBV2	-	once	TRBJ1-6	CASSEAWGGRSPLHF	TGTGCCAGCAGTGAAGCGTGGGGGGGTCGGTCACCCCTCCACTTT
TRBV28	TRBD2	-	TRBJ2-2	CASSLWRLAGGNRELFF	TGTGCCAGCAGTTTATGGAGACTAGCGGGAGGGAACAGGGAGCTGTTTTTT
TRBV19	-	-	TRBJ2-7	CASSRQGGAGYEQYF	TGTGCCAGTAGTCGCCAGGGAGGTGCGGGCTACGAGCAGTACTTC
TRBV7-2	-	-	TRBJ1-2	CASSFSGVDGYTF	TGTGCCAGCAGCTTCTCAGGGGTGGATGGCTACACCTTC
TRBV15	-	-	TRBJ1-3	CATRPGRSGGNTIYF	TGTGCCACCCGCCCGGGGAGGTCCGGAGGAAACACCATATATTTT
TRBV29-1	-	-	TRBJ1-2	CSVGRGQGYENYGYTF	TGCAGCGTCGGGAGGGGCCAGGGCTATGAAAACTATGGCTACACCTTC